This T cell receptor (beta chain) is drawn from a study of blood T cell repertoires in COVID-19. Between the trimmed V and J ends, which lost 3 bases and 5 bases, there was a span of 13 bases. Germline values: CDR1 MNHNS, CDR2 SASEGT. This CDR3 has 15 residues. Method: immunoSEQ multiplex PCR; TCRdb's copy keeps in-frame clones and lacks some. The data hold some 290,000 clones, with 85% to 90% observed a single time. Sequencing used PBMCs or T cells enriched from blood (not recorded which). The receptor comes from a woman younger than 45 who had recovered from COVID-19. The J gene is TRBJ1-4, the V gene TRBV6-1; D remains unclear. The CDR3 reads CASSEPGAGNEKLFF. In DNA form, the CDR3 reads TGTGCCAGCAGTGAGCCGGGAGCCGGGAATGAAAAACTGTTTTTT.